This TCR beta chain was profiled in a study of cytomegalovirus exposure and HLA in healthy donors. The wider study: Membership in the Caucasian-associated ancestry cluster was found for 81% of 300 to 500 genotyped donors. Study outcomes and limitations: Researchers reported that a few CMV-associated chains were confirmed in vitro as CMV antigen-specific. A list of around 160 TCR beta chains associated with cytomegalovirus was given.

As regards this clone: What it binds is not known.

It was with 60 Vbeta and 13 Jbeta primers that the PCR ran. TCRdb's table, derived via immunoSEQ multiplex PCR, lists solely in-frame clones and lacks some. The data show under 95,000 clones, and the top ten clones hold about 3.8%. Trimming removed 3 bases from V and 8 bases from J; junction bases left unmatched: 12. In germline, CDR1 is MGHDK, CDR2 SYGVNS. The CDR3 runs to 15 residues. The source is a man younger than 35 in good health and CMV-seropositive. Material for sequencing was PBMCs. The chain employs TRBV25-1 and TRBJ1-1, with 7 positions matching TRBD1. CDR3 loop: CASSDLQGRLREAFF. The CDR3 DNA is TGTGCCAGCAGTGACTTACAGGGGAGACTTAGGGAAGCTTTCTTT.